This T cell receptor beta chain was retrieved from a study of neurological immune-mediated disorders. V was shortened by 4 bases and J by 7 bases, with 11 bases between the two germline ends. This CDR3 region has 13 residues. Per germline, CDR1 LNHDA and CDR2 SQIVND (reference sequence). TCRdb analysed the 5' RACE reads with MiXCR anew, one entry per CDR3 protein. Among approximately 90,000 distinct CDR3 sequences listed, around 3.4% were seen once. This clonotype has at least ten counts. The sample comprised PBMCs. This sequence was found in a woman between 18 and 30 years old with multiple sclerosis. J is TRBJ1-5 and V is TRBV19, with a tentative D call TRBD1 (6 bases). CDR3 DNA: TGTGCCAGTAGTAGGGGGGCCCGGCAGCCCCAGCATTTT. It translates to CASSRGARQPQHF.